This TCR beta chain was sequenced in a study of T cells in Graves' hyperthyroidism and ophthalmopathy. Hyperthyroidism patients were newly diagnosed, had disease duration under 2 months, and were aged 18 to 65 years. On the basis of clinical symptoms, serum thyroxine and TRAb, thyroid ultrasound and orbital computed tomography, diagnoses were made. Comments on this clonotype: Its specificity is not known.

Study-wide results and caveats: Ophthalmopathy was separated from stable hyperthyroidism by a 13 V-J model.

RNA transcripts yielded amplified TCR beta CDR3 regions. The TCR CDR3 was amplified in a first-round RT-PCR using the HTBI primer set. TCRdb itself ran the multiplex PCR reads through MiXCR, one entry per CDR3 protein. The data show 600,000 or so distinct CDR3 sequences, roughly 46% seen once. Sequencing was carried out using peripheral blood or thyroid tissue (not recorded which). The TCR sequence derives from a woman aged 18-35 years with Graves' hyperthyroidism.

The CDR3 sequence is CASSDPSSFDSPLHF. CDR3 bases: TGTGCCAGCAGTGATCCCAGCAGCTTTGACTCACCCCTCCACTTT. V usage is TRBV25-1 and J usage is TRBJ1-6, with no clear D. V gave up 3 bases and J gave up 10 bases, with 16 bases separating them. The CDR3 has 15 residues. From germline, CDR1 is MGHDK and CDR2 SYGVNS.